Following are 29 T cell receptor beta chains from one sample sequenced in a study of response to subunit inactivated influenza vaccine. One entry per CDR3 protein, called by TCRdb with MiXCR from the RT-PCR reads. The sample has some 500,000 distinct CDR3 sequences; roughly 23% are singletons. The sequences come from CD4+ T cells sorted from PBMCs, collected less than 6 days after vaccination. These receptors originate from a man between 50 and 59 years old who received an inactivated influenza vaccine.

This clonotype was counted only a few times. J is TRBJ2-1 and V is TRBV10-3, with 7 bases fitting TRBD2. This CDR3 region has 16 residues. J gave up 7 bases and V 7 bases, and 16 bases lay outside the gene matches. Germline loops: CDR1 ENHRY, CDR2 SYGVKD. The CDR3 loop is CAINRGGGLVDNEQFF. Written as DNA, the CDR3 is TGTGCCATCAACCGAGGTGGCGGACTAGTGGATAATGAGCAGTTCTTC.

There are a few counts of this clonotype. J is TRBJ2-1 and V is TRBV6-1; the match to TRBD1 covers 7 bases. Germline V CDR1 and CDR2: MNHNS, SASEGT. After removal of 7 bases from V and 8 bases from J, the junction contained 14 bases not matched to a gene. This CDR3 has 15 amino acids. CDR3 in DNA: TGTGCCAGCAAAAAACAAGGACAGGCGCTGGATGAGCAGTTCTTC. Its translation is CASKKQGQALDEQFF.

This clonotype was picked up a small number of times. The rearrangement uses TRBV9 and TRBJ2-3; D remains ambiguous. From germline, CDR1 is SGDLS and CDR2 YYNGEE. V lost 0 bases to trimming and J lost 2 bases, with 7 bases between them. There are 14 residues in the CDR3. CDR3 DNA: TGTGCCAGCAGCGTAGGAATGGCCACAGATACGCAGTATTTT. This translates into CASSVGMATDTQYF.

The rearrangement joins TRBV20-1 to TRBJ1-4, with TRBD1 matching 10 bases. The CDR3 totals 14 residues. V shed 1 base and J 7 bases; nucleotides not matched to a gene: 3. Germline CDR1 DFQATT, CDR2 SNEGSKA (reference sequence). CDR3 in DNA: TGCAGTGCTAGAGGCCGGGACAGGGGTGAAAAACTGTTTTTT. This sequence encodes CSARGRDRGEKLFF.

The V and J genes are TRBV12-3 or TRBV12-4 and TRBJ2-3, with a weak D call TRBD2 (5 bases). The CDR3 is 16 residues long. The V gene lost 4 bases and the J gene lost 0 bases, with 14 bases spanning the gap. The CDR3 DNA reads as TGTGCCAGCAGTTCCGGACTTACTACTAGCACAGATACGCAGTATTTT. It specifies CASSSGLTTSTDTQYF.

This clonotype appeared a few times. The chain has TRBV6-5 and TRBJ2-7, with TRBD2 identical over 7 bases. CDR1 is MNHEY and CDR2 is SVGAGI in the germline V gene. With V trimmed by 1 base and J by 4 bases, 7 bases remained unmatched. CDR3 length equals 15 residues. This CDR3 is CASSYFAGRSYEQYF. The CDR3 bases are TGTGCCAGCAGTTACTTCGCCGGGAGGTCGTACGAGCAGTACTTC.

In its sample, this clonotype was seen a few times. V gene TRBV15 combines with J gene TRBJ2-5, with 9 bases aligning to TRBD1. The CDR3 has 15 residues. J lost 5 bases, V lost 3 bases, and 7 bases had no gene match. The germline CDR1 and CDR2 sequences are LNHNV and YYDKDF (reference sequence). CDR3 residues: CATSSLQGAGETQYF. The CDR3 DNA follows: TGTGCCACCAGCAGTCTACAGGGGGCAGGGGAGACCCAGTACTTC.

The V and J genes are TRBV5-1 and TRBJ2-5, with TRBD2 matching over 7 bases. The CDR3 extends over 14 amino acids. Germline CDR1 is SGHRS and CDR2 is YFSETQ. With 2 bases clipped from V and 4 bases from J, the junction kept 5 bases outside the gene matches. Written as DNA, the CDR3 is TGCGCCAGCAGCTTTCGGGAGGTATTAGAGACCCAGTACTTC. Its translation: CASSFREVLETQYF.

This clonotype was seen more than once but under ten times. CDR3 in amino acids: CASSLSSLITEAFF. In DNA, the CDR3 is TGTGCCAGCAGCTTGAGTTCGCTTATCACTGAAGCTTTCTTT. V usage is TRBV5-6 and J usage is TRBJ1-1; D is unclear. CDR1 SGHDT and CDR2 YYEEEE come from the germline V gene. The CDR3 length is 14 residues. Trimming left V 1 base short and J 4 bases short, with 11 bases between.

This clonotype was seen a few times. The V gene is TRBV20-1, the J gene TRBJ2-5; 7 nucleotides align to TRBD2. CDR1 and CDR2 from the germline V gene are DFQATT and SNEGSKA (reference sequence). The CDR3 covers 14 residues. The V and J ends lost 3 bases and 5 bases, in that order; junction bases with no gene match: 9. As DNA, the CDR3 is TGCAGTGCTAGCCTCCAGCGGGGTTGGGAGACCCAGTACTTC. Amino acid sequence: CSASLQRGWETQYF.

V is TRBV14 and J is TRBJ2-2; D unclear. The ends were cut back, 0 bases at V and 1 base at J, with 3 bases in the middle. CDR1 and CDR2 (germline): SGHDN, FVKESK. This CDR3 has 14 residues. The CDR3 bases are TGTGCCAGCAGCCAAGATTGGAACACCGGGGAGCTGTTTTTT. Its protein is CASSQDWNTGELFF.

Regarding this clonotype: A junction boundary mismatches the germline segment, possibly from a read error. V gene TRBV20-1 combines with J gene TRBJ2-1; D is unclear. The CDR3 loop spans 13 amino acids. Germline assignment: CDR1 DFQATT and CDR2 SNEGSKA (reference sequence). The CDR3 here is CSARGLDHNEQIF. The CDR3 DNA follows: TGCAGTGCTAGAGGGCTAGATCACAATGAGCAGATCTTC.

This clonotype was observed a handful of times. V and J are TRBV5-5 and TRBJ1-1; D gene uncertain. The CDR3 loop spans 11 amino acids. The germline V gene has CDR1 SGHKS and CDR2 YYEKEE (reference sequence). Trimming took off 5 bases at V and 8 bases at J, with 10 bases between the two ends. The DNA of the CDR3 is TGTGCCAGCAGTAGCGTCCGAGAAGCTTTCTTT. Translated, it gives CASSSVREAFF.

At least ten counts were recorded for this clonotype. The chain has TRBV9 and TRBJ2-1; 9 nucleotides line up with TRBD2. Germline V gene lookup returns CDR1 SGDLS and CDR2 YYNGEE. V lost 2 bases and J lost 0; bases outside the gene matches: 0. The CDR3 has 15 amino acids. CDR3 coding DNA: TGTGCCAGCAGCGTTAGCGGGAGCTCCTACAATGAGCAGTTCTTC. This sequence encodes CASSVSGSSYNEQFF.

CDR3 nucleotide sequence: TGCAGTGCTAGAGATCTTTTCCGAAACCAAGAGACCCAGTACTTC. Residues: CSARDLFRNQETQYF. The chain combines TRBV20-1 with TRBJ2-5; D not certain. The CDR3 is 15 residues long. Trimming cost V 0 bases and J 0 bases, with 11 bases left between them. Germline V lookup: CDR1 DFQATT, CDR2 SNEGSKA (reference sequence).

The chain recombines TRBV11-2 with TRBJ2-7; no reliable D call. CDR1 SGHAT and CDR2 FQNNGV come from the germline V gene. The length of the CDR3 is 15 residues. With 1 base removed from V and 2 bases from J, the gap between germline ends came to 12 bases. The CDR3 DNA sequence: TGTGCCAGCAGCTTAGGTGGCTTACCAACCTACGAGCAGTACTTC. It codes for CASSLGGLPTYEQYF. The entire variable domain, with the rest obtained from reference TRBV11-2 and TRBJ2-7, is as follows: EAGVAQSPRYKIIEKRQSVAFWCNPISGHATLYWYQQILGQGPKLLIQFQNNGVVDDSQLPKDRFSAERLKGVDSTLKIQPAKLEDSAVYLCASSLGGLPTYEQYFGPGTRLTVT.

The chain is built from TRBV20-1 and TRBJ1-5; maybe TRBD1 (5 bases). This CDR3 is 15 amino acids long. The germline CDR1 and CDR2 sequences are DFQATT and SNEGSKA (reference sequence). Trimming left V 5 bases short and J 4 bases short, with 18 bases between. For the CDR3, the DNA is TGCAGTGCTCTCCCTTTGGGGGGTCGGAATCAGCCCCAGCATTTT. Protein product: CSALPLGGRNQPQHF.

This rearrangement joins TRBV11-2 to TRBJ2-5, with 7 bases aligning to TRBD1. Per germline, CDR1 SGHAT and CDR2 FQNNGV. This CDR3 comprises 16 residues. V lost 5 bases, J lost 4 bases, and 13 bases stayed unmatched. Written as DNA, the CDR3 is TGTGCCAGCAGCACTCGGACAGGCCGCACGGGAGAGACCCAGTACTTC. Protein product: CASSTRTGRTGETQYF.

This clonotype was detected ten times or more. The CDR3 spells CASSEPGQGRYGYTF. The CDR3 DNA follows: TGTGCCAGCAGCGAGCCGGGACAGGGGAGGTATGGCTACACCTTC. The chain links TRBV5-5 to TRBJ1-2; 10 bases map to TRBD1. V lost 4 bases and J lost 5; bases outside the gene matches: 8. Germline V gene lookup returns CDR1 SGHKS and CDR2 YYEKEE (reference sequence). This CDR3 spans 15 amino acids.

This clonotype was detected only a few times. V and J are TRBV12-3 or TRBV12-4 and TRBJ1-2; no definite D call. This CDR3 region has 15 residues. Trimming took 2 bases from V and 6 from J, leaving 16 bases between them. CDR3 sequence: CASSLMRSAGDGYTF. For the CDR3, the DNA is TGTGCCAGCAGTTTAATGCGTTCGGCAGGTGATGGCTACACCTTC.

This clonotype has more than one count but fewer than ten. The chain links TRBV18 to TRBJ2-7; weak D call: TRBD2 (6 bases). This CDR3 has 14 amino acids. The V gene lost 4 bases and the J gene lost 6 bases, with 16 bases spanning the gap. Germline V lookup: CDR1 KGHSH, CDR2 LQKENI. The CDR3 loop reads CASSRAERGGEQYF. The CDR3 DNA reads TGTGCCAGCTCACGAGCGGAGAGGGGAGGCGAGCAGTACTTC.

This clonotype was found a few times. The chain carries TRBV14 and TRBJ2-4; D might be TRBD2 (5 bases). V lost 1 base and J lost 13, with 14 bases in between. CDR3 size: 13 residues. CDR1 and CDR2 (germline): SGHDN, FVKESK. The CDR3 here is CASSQGLRERQYF. In nucleotides, the CDR3 is TGTGCCAGCAGCCAAGGTCTAAGGGAGCGACAGTACTTC.

The chain couples TRBV5-1 to TRBJ2-5, with a possible D match to TRBD2 (5 bases). The CDR3 totals 14 residues. Germline V gene sequence: CDR1 SGHRS, CDR2 YFSETQ. Between the trimmed V and J ends, which lost 3 bases and 5 bases, there was a span of 14 bases. CDR3 DNA sequence: TGCGCCAGCAGCTCGGAGGTAGTTGGGGAGACCCAGTACTTC. Its translation is CASSSEVVGETQYF.

This clonotype was picked up a small number of times. One end of the junction is discordant with germline, which a read error may explain. This chain connects TRBV28 to TRBJ2-1; perhaps TRBD1 as D (5 bases). There are 14 residues in the CDR3. The germline gives CDR1 MDHEN, CDR2 SYDVKM. In nucleotides, the CDR3 is TGTGCCAGCAGTTCCCTCGACAGTCTGAGTTATGATCTCTTC. This gives the protein CASSSLDSLSYDLF.

The chain uses TRBV3-1 and TRBJ2-7; D is uncertain. The length of the CDR3 is 12 residues. V was clipped by 3 bases and J by 2 bases, with 5 bases between them. Germline CDR1 reads LGHDT; CDR2 reads YNNKEL (reference sequence). For the CDR3, the DNA is TGTGCCAGCAGCCACTCTGCCTACGAGCAGTACTTC. This translates into CASSHSAYEQYF.

This clonotype was counted only a few times. V usage is TRBV3-1 and J usage is TRBJ1-2, with D tentatively TRBD1 (5 bases). CDR1 is LGHDT and CDR2 is YNNKEL in the germline V gene (reference sequence). The length of the CDR3 is 13 residues. Trimming took 1 base from V and 7 from J, leaving 10 bases between them. The CDR3 here is CASSQGQMRGYTF. DNA for the CDR3: TGTGCCAGCAGCCAAGGACAGATGCGTGGCTACACCTTC. Filled out from reference TRBV3-1 and TRBJ1-2, the complete variable domain reads DTAVSQTPKYLVTQMGNDKSIKCEQNLGHDTMYWYKQDSKKFLKIMFSYNNKELIINETVPNRFSPKSPDKAHLNLHINSLELGDSAVYFCASSQGQMRGYTFGSGTRLTVV.

This clonotype was recorded once. The chain employs TRBV7-9 and TRBJ2-3, with D possibly called TRBD1 or TRBD2 (6 bases each). CDR3 length: 16 amino acids. The germline gives CDR1 SEHNR, CDR2 FQNEAQ (reference sequence). Trimming stripped 6 bases from V and 2 bases from J, with 18 bases between. The CDR3 spells CASRPMRWGATDTQYF. The CDR3 region has the DNA TGTGCCAGCAGGCCGATGAGGTGGGGGGCCACAGATACGCAGTATTTT.

This clonotype was counted only a few times. The genes are TRBV20-1 and TRBJ1-2; 9 bases fit TRBD1. The trim removed 2 bases at V and 4 bases at J, leaving 5 bases unmatched. This CDR3 has 14 amino acids. The V gene's germline CDR1 is DFQATT and CDR2 SNEGSKA (reference sequence). The CDR3 region is CSARRGQGFYGYTF. CDR3 nucleotide sequence: TGCAGTGCTAGAAGGGGACAGGGCTTCTATGGCTACACCTTC.

This clonotype was seen a single time. The J gene is TRBJ2-1, the V gene TRBV20-1; 11 bases are a match to TRBD2. Germline CDR1 DFQATT, CDR2 SNEGSKA (reference sequence). This CDR3 region has 14 residues. The CDR3 bases are TGCAGCGGGACTAGCGGTACCTCCTACAATGAGCAGTTCTTC. This sequence encodes CSGTSGTSYNEQFF.